The clone carrying this TCR beta chain was counted once. These data belong to a study of tumor-infiltrating lymphocytes in primary liver carcinoma. Scientists recovered RNA and DNA together from approximately 20-30 mg of unsorted bulk tissue. Germline-derived CDR1 and CDR2 are SGHNT and YENEEA. CDR3 length equals 15 residues. The V segment lost 1 base and the J segment 8 bases; nucleotides outside the gene matches: 7. TCR beta cDNA was reverse-transcribed from roughly 520 ng of total RNA. The reaction used a constant-region primer and ProtoScript II reverse transcriptase. What produced the TCR beta libraries was three nested multiplex PCR rounds using slightly modified ARM-PCR. Use of TRBV1-TRBV30 forward primers with a C-beta reverse primer characterized the first two PCR rounds, which lasted ten to eleven cycles each. TCRdb reprocessed the multiplex PCR reads with MiXCR, giving one entry per CDR3 protein. The profile shows roughly 86,000 distinct CDR3 sequences, less than 75% of them singletons.

The sequencing input was tumor-adjacent normal liver tissue. The sequence was obtained from a man aged 40-49 years with primary liver carcinoma and hepatitis B virus infection. The chain uses TRBV11-3 and TRBJ2-1; 8 bases agree with TRBD1. Here the CDR3 DNA reads TGTGCCAGCAGCTTAGGGACAGGGTTCTTGCATGAGCAGTTCTTC. Translating gives CASSLGTGFLHEQFF. Full variable domain (rest looked up from reference TRBV11-3 and TRBJ2-1): EAGVVQSPRYKIIEKKQPVAFWCNPISGHNTLYWYLQNLGQGPELLIRYENEEAVDDSQLPKDRFSAERLKGVDSTLKIQPAELGDSAVYLCASSLGTGFLHEQFFGPGTRLTVL.